Listed here is a single TCR beta chain. This record comes from a study of blood T cell repertoires in COVID-19. Study information: PBMCs, B-cell-depleted T cells, or T cells were the source of the cDNA or gDNA that made up the material.

In the study's own analysis: Amplification of reference gene primers provided the estimated nucleated cell counts. TCRdb's table, derived via immunoSEQ multiplex PCR, lists solely in-frame clones and lacks some. That table furnishes V, J and clone size, whereas the DNA furnished D and trimming. This sample yields 95,000 or so clones, of which more than 75% are seen a single time; about a sixth belongs to the top ten. V lost 2 bases to trimming and J lost 2 bases; unmatched junction nucleotides: 2. Germline CDR1 reads MNHNS; CDR2 reads SASEGT. The CDR3 consists of 15 residues. The sample taken for sequencing was peripheral blood. The sequence came from a human donor in a cohort sampled during active COVID-19. The chain uses TRBV6-1 and TRBJ1-5; 8 bases are shared with TRBD1. As DNA, the CDR3 is TGTGCCAGCAGTGAACCAGGGGGCGGCAATCAGCCCCAGCATTTT. It codes for CASSEPGGGNQPQHF.